Below are 12 T cell receptor beta chains sequenced from a single sample in a study of blood T cell repertoires in COVID-19. Sequencing was performed with immunoSEQ multiplex PCR; in TCRdb, only in-frame clones are kept and a portion is missing. Among about 350,000 clones, about 90% were seen once, and the ten largest hold 0.85% to 1.3%. Sequenced material: PBMCs or T cells enriched from blood (not recorded which). The receptors here all came from a woman under 40 who had been exposed to COVID-19.

This clone has a single count. CDR3 loop: CASSTTGSPVYEQYF. CDR3 DNA sequence: TGTGCCAGCAGTACGACAGGGAGCCCGGTCTACGAGCAGTACTTC. The chain employs TRBV27 and TRBJ2-7, with 7 bases identical to TRBD1. The germline V gene encodes CDR1 MNHEY and CDR2 SMNVEV (reference sequence). This CDR3 contains 15 residues. Germline trimming cut 5 bases from V and 3 bases from J; bases unmatched to any gene: 10.

The chain recombines TRBV6-5 with TRBJ2-4; D unclear. This CDR3 region has 14 residues. Between the trimmed V and J ends, which lost 5 bases and 0 bases, there was a span of 8 bases. Germline CDR1 reads MNHEY; CDR2 reads SVGAGI. The CDR3 is CASSPPLAKNIQYF. The CDR3 DNA reads TGTGCCAGCAGTCCCCCCCTAGCCAAAAACATTCAGTACTTC.

The V gene is TRBV7-6, the J gene TRBJ2-2; 12 bases map to TRBD2. The junction had 6 bases not matched to a gene; V was cut back by 0 bases and J by 7 bases. Germline CDR1 and CDR2: SGHVS and FNYEAQ. The CDR3 loop spans 17 amino acids. Here the CDR3 reads CASSLARLAGVNGELFF. The CDR3 DNA is TGTGCCAGCAGCTTAGCGAGACTAGCGGGAGTTAACGGGGAGCTGTTTTTT.

The chain joins TRBV28 to TRBJ2-7; D might be TRBD1 (6 bases). Germline CDR1 reads MDHEN; CDR2 reads SYDVKM. The CDR3 runs 14 residues. V was pared by 7 bases and J by 1 base, with 14 bases between. CDR3 sequence reads: CASTLGHTSYEQYF. Here the CDR3 DNA reads TGTGCCAGCACCCTGGGACACACGTCCTACGAGCAGTACTTC.

V usage is TRBV24-1 and J usage is TRBJ1-2; TRBD1 matches at 7 bases. Germline assignment: CDR1 KGHDR and CDR2 SFDVKD. The CDR3 is made up of 13 amino acids. V lost 6 bases and J lost 5; bases outside the gene matches: 5. CDR3 amino acids: CATSWGQQYGYTF. The CDR3 nucleotides read TGTGCCACCAGTTGGGGACAGCAATATGGCTACACCTTC.

The sample holds a few counts of this clone. This chain links TRBV28 with TRBJ1-3; the D is unclear. Germline CDR1 MDHEN, CDR2 SYDVKM. This CDR3 spans 17 amino acids. V lost 7 bases and J 4 bases, leaving 23 bases between the germline ends. CDR3 protein: CASIGNEGRSAGNTIYF. The DNA of the CDR3 is TGTGCCAGCATAGGTAATGAGGGCCGCTCGGCCGGAAACACCATATATTTT.

V gene TRBV5-8 combines with J gene TRBJ1-6; D perhaps matches TRBD1 (5 bases). V lost 1 base to trimming and J lost 7 bases, with 12 bases between them. Germline V CDR1 and CDR2: SGHTS, YDEGEE. The CDR3 is 15 residues long. CDR3 nucleotide sequence: TGTGCCAGCAGCTTGCGCTTGGGGGGGAATTCACCCCTCCACTTT. It codes for CASSLRLGGNSPLHF. Filled out from reference TRBV5-8 and TRBJ1-6, the complete variable domain reads EAGVTQSPTHLIKTRGQQATLRCSPISGHTSVYWYQQALGLGLQFLLWYDEGEERNRGNFPPRFSGRQFPNYSSELNVNALELEDSALYLCASSLRLGGNSPLHFGNGTRLTVT.

The J gene is TRBJ1-1, the V gene TRBV5-4; a weak D match, TRBD1 (5 bases). CDR3 length: 16 amino acids. Trimming removed 0 bases from V and 0 bases from J, with 12 bases in between. The V gene's germline CDR1 is SGHNT and CDR2 YYREEE (reference sequence). In DNA form, the CDR3 reads TGTGCCAGCAGCTTGGAGGAGGGGAGGATGAACACTGAAGCTTTCTTT. Encoded protein: CASSLEEGRMNTEAFF.

The chain recombines TRBV5-4 with TRBJ2-7, with D possibly matching TRBD1 (5 bases). CDR3 length: 13 amino acids. Trimming removed 4 bases at V and 0 bases at J, with 8 bases between. Germline CDR1 is SGHNT and CDR2 is YYREEE (reference sequence). The CDR3 sequence: CASSPGHSYEQYF. CDR3 in DNA: TGTGCCAGCAGCCCAGGGCACTCCTACGAGCAGTACTTC. Full variable domain (rest looked up from reference TRBV5-4 and TRBJ2-7): ETGVTQSPTHLIKTRGQQVTLRCSSQSGHNTVSWYQQALGQGPQFIFQYYREEENGRGNFPPRFSGLQFPNYSSELNVNALELDDSALYLCASSPGHSYEQYFGPGTRLTVT.

The rearrangement joins TRBV5-5 to TRBJ1-2, with 7 bases aligning to TRBD1. V lost 3 bases, J lost 7 bases, and 15 bases stayed unmatched. Per germline, CDR1 SGHKS and CDR2 YYEKEE (reference sequence). This CDR3 has 16 amino acids. The CDR3 DNA reads as TGTGCCAGCAGCTGGGACGGGAGAGGACGACAGGGTGGCTACACCTTC. This codes for CASSWDGRGRQGGYTF.

This chain joins TRBV7-8 and TRBJ1-2, with D tentatively TRBD1 (6 bases). Germline-derived CDR1 and CDR2 are SGHVS and FQNEAQ. The V end lost 5 bases, the J end lost 4 bases, and 11 bases lay between the germline ends. The CDR3 has 13 residues. The CDR3 nucleotides are TGTGCCAGCAGCCGGACAGAGTCCTATGGCTACACCTTC. Translated, it gives CASSRTESYGYTF. The whole variable domain, remainder taken from reference TRBV7-8 and TRBJ1-2, is GAGVSQSPRYKVAKRGQDVALRCDPISGHVSLFWYQQALGQGPEFLTYFQNEAQLDKSGLPSDRFFAERPEGSVSTLKIQRTQQEDSAVYLCASSRTESYGYTFGSGTRLTVV.

The V call is TRBV30, the J call TRBJ1-6, with 10 nucleotides matching TRBD1. The CDR3 covers 16 residues. V was clipped by 1 base and J by 9 bases; unmatched bases: 9. The germline V gene encodes CDR1 GTSNPN and CDR2 SVGIG (reference sequence). The CDR3 bases are TGTGCCTGGAGTGGTGGGGCCCGGGACAGGGGTTCACCCCTCCACTTT. Translation: CAWSGGARDRGSPLHF. The whole variable domain, remainder taken from reference TRBV30 and TRBJ1-6, is SQTIHQWPATLVQPVGSPLSLECTVEGTSNPNLYWYRQAAGRGLQLLFYSVGIGQISSEVPQNLSASRPQDRQFILSSKKLLLSDSGFYLCAWSGGARDRGSPLHFGNGTRLTVT.